Here is one T cell receptor (beta chain) with its context. Its target is not known. This sample was taken from a study of shared clonotypes between healthy human individuals. Notes on the study in general: Sorted-subset samples were not fully sequenced, rarefaction indicated.

Trimming left V 4 bases short and J 7 bases short, with 11 bases between. Germline-derived CDR1 and CDR2 are MGHDK and SYGVNS. The length of the CDR3 is 12 residues. Assay used: immunoSEQ multiplex PCR; TCRdb lists only in-frame clones, some missing. The profile shows 2 million to 2.5 million clones, over 85% of them singletons. Sequencing was performed on naive CD4+ T cells from PBMCs. Subset in this sample: CD45RA+ positively selected. The clonotype was recovered from a man between 18 and 35 years old in good health. Some clones in this sample may be carry-over from other donors' samples. The V gene is TRBV25-1, the J gene TRBJ2-7; possible D gene TRBD2, 6 bases. The CDR3 nucleotides are TGTGCCAGCAGTGCCCCGGGAGAGGAGCAGTACTTC. Its translation is CASSAPGEEQYF.